This T cell receptor beta chain was identified in a study of blood T cell repertoires in COVID-19. Study in general: Samples of COVID-19 (acute and convalescent) were obtained from the United States, Italy and Spain. T cells, B-cell-depleted T cells, or PBMCs supplied cDNA or gDNA.

Looked up from germline, CDR1 is WNHNN and CDR2 is SYGVQD (reference sequence). The CDR3 has 13 amino acids. V was pared by 3 bases and J by 14 bases, with 11 bases of the junction left unmatched. Under the authors' procedure: Amplification of reference gene primers provided the estimated nucleated cell counts. Method: immunoSEQ multiplex PCR; TCRdb's copy keeps in-frame clones and lacks some. The V and J calls and the clone size are those of that table, but D and trimming were determined from the DNA. The table records more than 200,000 clones, approximately 80% of them present only once. What was sequenced was peripheral blood. The chain uses TRBV10-1 and TRBJ1-2; 8 bases line up with TRBD1. This clonotype was obtained from a woman aged 40-49 years with active or convalescent COVID-19. The CDR3 loop is CASSDLLTGGETF. DNA for the CDR3: TGCGCCAGCAGTGATCTCCTTACAGGGGGAGAAACCTTC.